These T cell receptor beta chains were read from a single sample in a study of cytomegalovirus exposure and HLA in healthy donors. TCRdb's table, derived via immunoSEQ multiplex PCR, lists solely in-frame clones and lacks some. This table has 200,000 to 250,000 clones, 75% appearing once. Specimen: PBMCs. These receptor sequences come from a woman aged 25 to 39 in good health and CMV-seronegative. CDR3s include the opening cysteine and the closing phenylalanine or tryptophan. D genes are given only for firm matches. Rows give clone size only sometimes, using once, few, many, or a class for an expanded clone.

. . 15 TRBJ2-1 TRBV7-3 CASSLGGGSHNEQFF TGTGCCAGCAGCTTAGGGGGCGGGAGCCACAATGAGCAGTTCTTC
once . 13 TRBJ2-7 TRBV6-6 CASGQGLSYEQYF TGTGCCAGCGGGCAAGGATTGTCCTACGAGCAGTACTTC
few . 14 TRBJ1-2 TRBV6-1 CASSEHVGRVSYTF TGTGCCAGCAGTGAGCACGTAGGGAGGGTGAGCTACACCTTC
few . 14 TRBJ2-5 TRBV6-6 CASSYSGGKETQYF TGTGCCAGCAGTTACTCTGGCGGAAAAGAGACCCAGTACTTC
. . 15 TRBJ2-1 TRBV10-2 CASSEFSFSYNEQFF TGCGCCAGCAGTGAGTTCTCCTTCTCCTACAATGAGCAGTTCTTC
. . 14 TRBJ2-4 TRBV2 CASSMQVAKNIQYF TGTGCCAGCAGTATGCAGGTAGCCAAAAACATTCAGTACTTC
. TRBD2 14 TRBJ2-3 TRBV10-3 CAIHSGGAADTQYF TGTGCCATCCACAGCGGGGGGGCCGCAGATACGCAGTATTTT
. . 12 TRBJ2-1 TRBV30 CAWSVRGNEQFF TGTGCCTGGAGTGTACGAGGGAATGAGCAGTTCTTC
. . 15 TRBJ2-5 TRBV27 CASSFTGGLGETQYF TGTGCCAGCAGTTTTACCGGGGGGCTCGGAGAGACCCAGTACTTC
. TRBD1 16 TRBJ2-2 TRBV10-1 CASSDSFGQGYGELFF TGCGCCAGCAGTGACTCCTTCGGACAGGGGTACGGGGAGCTGTTTTTT
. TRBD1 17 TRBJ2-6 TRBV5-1 CASQRETGNSGANVLTF TGCGCCAGTCAAAGAGAGACAGGGAACTCTGGGGCCAACGTCCTGACTTTC
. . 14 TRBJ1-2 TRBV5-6 CASSPLSGVRGYTF TGTGCCAGCAGTCCTCTGAGCGGAGTCAGGGGCTACACCTTC
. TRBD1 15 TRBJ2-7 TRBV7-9 CASSYVDRGSHEQYF TGTGCCAGCAGCTATGTGGACAGGGGTTCTCACGAGCAGTACTTC
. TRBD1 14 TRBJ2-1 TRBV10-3 CAISVGQGAVEQFF TGTGCCATCAGTGTTGGACAGGGGGCTGTAGAGCAGTTCTTC
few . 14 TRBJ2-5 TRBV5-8 CASSLAGGGETQYF TGTGCCAGCAGCTTGGCCGGAGGTGGGGAGACCCAGTACTTC
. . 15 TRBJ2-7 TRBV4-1 CASSQDSDTSYEQYF TGCGCCAGCAGCCAAGATAGCGACACATCCTACGAGCAGTACTTC
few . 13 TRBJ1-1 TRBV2 CASHPEKNTEAFF TGTGCCAGCCACCCCGAGAAGAACACTGAAGCTTTCTTT
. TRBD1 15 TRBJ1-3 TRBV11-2 CASSSTGGSGNTIYF TGTGCCAGCAGCTCGACAGGGGGCTCTGGAAACACCATATATTTT
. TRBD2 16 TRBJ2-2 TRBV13 CASSLGLAANTGELFF TGTGCCAGCAGCTTAGGACTAGCGGCGAACACCGGGGAGCTGTTTTTT
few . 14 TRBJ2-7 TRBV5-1 CASSLVGGWDEQYF TGCGCCAGCAGCTTGGTTGGGGGGTGGGACGAGCAGTACTTC
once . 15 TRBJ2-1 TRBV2 CASSSPDSGVFEQFF TGTGCCAGCAGTTCTCCGGACAGCGGGGTCTTCGAGCAGTTCTTC
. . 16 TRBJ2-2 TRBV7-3 CASSLNAGIGTGELFF TGTGCCAGCAGCTTAAATGCCGGGATCGGCACCGGGGAGCTGTTTTTT
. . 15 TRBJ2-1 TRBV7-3 CASSRTTSSYNEQFF TGTGCCAGCAGCCGAACTACTAGCTCTTACAATGAGCAGTTCTTC
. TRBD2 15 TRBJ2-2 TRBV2 CASRLTSGPTGELFF TGTGCCAGCAGGTTGACTAGCGGACCCACCGGGGAGCTGTTTTTT
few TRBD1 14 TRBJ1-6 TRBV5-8 CASSLDLGQNPLHF TGTGCCAGCAGCTTGGATCTGGGACAGAACCCCCTCCACTTT
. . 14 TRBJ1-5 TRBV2 CASSEDREPQPQHF TGTGCCAGCAGTGAAGACAGGGAACCTCAGCCCCAGCATTTT
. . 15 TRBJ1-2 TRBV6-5 CASIGTGDSYGGYTF TGTGCCAGCATAGGAACAGGAGATTCCTATGGGGGCTACACCTTC
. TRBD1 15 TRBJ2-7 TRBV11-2 CASSLMAQGASEQYF TGTGCCAGCAGCTTAATGGCGCAGGGGGCTTCCGAGCAGTACTTC
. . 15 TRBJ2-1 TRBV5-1 CATTPGGGIGDEQFF TGCGCCACCACTCCGGGGGGCGGGATCGGCGATGAGCAGTTCTTC
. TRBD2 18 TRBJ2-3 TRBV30 CAWRLLFSLAERTDTQYF TGTGCCTGGAGGCTTTTATTCTCCCTAGCGGAGCGCACAGATACGCAGTATTTT
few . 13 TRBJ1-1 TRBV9 CASSPPVNTEAFF TGTGCCAGCAGCCCCCCAGTGAACACTGAAGCTTTCTTT
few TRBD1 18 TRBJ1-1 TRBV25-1 CASSPSGTGGRRNTEAFF TGTGCCAGCAGTCCGTCCGGGACAGGGGGCAGGAGGAACACTGAAGCTTTCTTT
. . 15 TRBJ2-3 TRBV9 CASSVDTSSTDTQYF TGTGCCAGCAGCGTTGACACCTCTAGCACAGATACGCAGTATTTT
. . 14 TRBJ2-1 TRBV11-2 CASSSSSHYNEQFF TGTGCCAGCAGCTCAAGCTCCCACTACAATGAGCAGTTCTTC
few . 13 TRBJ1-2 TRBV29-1 CSVESAREYGYTF TGCAGCGTTGAATCGGCCAGGGAATATGGCTACACCTTC
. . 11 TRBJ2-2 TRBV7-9 CASSAQGELFF TGTGCCAGCAGCGCACAGGGGGAGCTGTTTTTT
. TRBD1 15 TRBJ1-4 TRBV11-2 CASSLARTGDEKLFF TGTGCCAGCAGCTTAGCTCGGACAGGGGATGAAAAACTGTTTTTT
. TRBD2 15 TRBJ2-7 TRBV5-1 CASSSTSGSPYEQYF TGCGCCAGCAGCTCGACTAGCGGGAGCCCCTACGAGCAGTACTTC
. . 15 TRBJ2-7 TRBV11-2 CASSLAAGSSYEQYF TGTGCCAGCAGCTTAGCGGCGGGTAGCTCCTACGAGCAGTACTTC
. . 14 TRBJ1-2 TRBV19 CASSTSGSFGGYTF TGTGCCAGTAGTACCTCCGGATCATTCGGGGGCTACACCTTC
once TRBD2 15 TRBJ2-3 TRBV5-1 CASSLASGKSDTQYF TGCGCCAGCAGCTTGGCTAGCGGGAAATCAGATACGCAGTATTTT
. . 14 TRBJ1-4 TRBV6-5 CASSEEGTGEKLFF TGTGCCAGCAGTGAAGAGGGTACCGGTGAAAAACTGTTTTTT
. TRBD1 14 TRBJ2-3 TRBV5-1 CASSLQGGQDTQYF TGCGCCAGCAGCCTACAGGGGGGTCAAGATACGCAGTATTTT
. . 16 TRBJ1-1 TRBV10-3 CAISVSGKGRNTEAFF TGTGCCATCAGTGTGTCCGGGAAAGGGAGGAACACTGAAGCTTTCTTT
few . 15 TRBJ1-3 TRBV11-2 CASSLAGITVDTIYF TGTGCCAGCAGCTTAGCAGGGATTACGGTAGACACCATATATTTT
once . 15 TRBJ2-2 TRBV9 CASSVGGQFTGELFF TGTGCCAGCAGCGTAGGCGGTCAGTTCACCGGGGAGCTGTTTTTT
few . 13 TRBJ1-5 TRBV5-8 CASSPGGYQPQHF TGTGCCAGCAGCCCCGGGGGATACCAGCCCCAGCATTTT
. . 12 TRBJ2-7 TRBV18 CASSPPSYEQYF TGTGCCAGCTCACCACCTAGCTACGAGCAGTACTTC
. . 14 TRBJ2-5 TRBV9 CASSVGQGMETQYF TGTGCCAGCAGCGTAGGCCAGGGGATGGAGACCCAGTACTTC
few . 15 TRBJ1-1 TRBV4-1 CASSLLTTANTEAFF TGCGCCAGCAGCCTCCTGACAACAGCGAACACTGAAGCTTTCTTT
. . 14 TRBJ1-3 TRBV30 CAWIRMGVGNTIYF TGTGCCTGGATCCGAATGGGCGTAGGAAACACCATATATTTT
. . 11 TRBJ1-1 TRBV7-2 CASSLPGDAFF TGTGCCAGCAGCCTGCCAGGGGACGCTTTCTTT
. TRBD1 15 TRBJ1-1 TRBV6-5 CASSYSGTAATEAFF TGTGCCAGCAGTTACTCCGGGACAGCGGCGACTGAAGCTTTCTTT
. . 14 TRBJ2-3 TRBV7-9 CASSLSQSTDTQYF TGTGCCAGCAGCTTAAGCCAAAGCACAGATACGCAGTATTTT
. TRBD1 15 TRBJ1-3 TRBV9 CASSARTGEGNAIYF TGTGCCAGCAGCGCCAGGACAGGGGAAGGAAACGCCATATATTTT
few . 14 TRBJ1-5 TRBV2 CASSSSYSNQPQHF TGTGCCAGCAGTTCCAGTTATAGCAATCAGCCCCAGCATTTT